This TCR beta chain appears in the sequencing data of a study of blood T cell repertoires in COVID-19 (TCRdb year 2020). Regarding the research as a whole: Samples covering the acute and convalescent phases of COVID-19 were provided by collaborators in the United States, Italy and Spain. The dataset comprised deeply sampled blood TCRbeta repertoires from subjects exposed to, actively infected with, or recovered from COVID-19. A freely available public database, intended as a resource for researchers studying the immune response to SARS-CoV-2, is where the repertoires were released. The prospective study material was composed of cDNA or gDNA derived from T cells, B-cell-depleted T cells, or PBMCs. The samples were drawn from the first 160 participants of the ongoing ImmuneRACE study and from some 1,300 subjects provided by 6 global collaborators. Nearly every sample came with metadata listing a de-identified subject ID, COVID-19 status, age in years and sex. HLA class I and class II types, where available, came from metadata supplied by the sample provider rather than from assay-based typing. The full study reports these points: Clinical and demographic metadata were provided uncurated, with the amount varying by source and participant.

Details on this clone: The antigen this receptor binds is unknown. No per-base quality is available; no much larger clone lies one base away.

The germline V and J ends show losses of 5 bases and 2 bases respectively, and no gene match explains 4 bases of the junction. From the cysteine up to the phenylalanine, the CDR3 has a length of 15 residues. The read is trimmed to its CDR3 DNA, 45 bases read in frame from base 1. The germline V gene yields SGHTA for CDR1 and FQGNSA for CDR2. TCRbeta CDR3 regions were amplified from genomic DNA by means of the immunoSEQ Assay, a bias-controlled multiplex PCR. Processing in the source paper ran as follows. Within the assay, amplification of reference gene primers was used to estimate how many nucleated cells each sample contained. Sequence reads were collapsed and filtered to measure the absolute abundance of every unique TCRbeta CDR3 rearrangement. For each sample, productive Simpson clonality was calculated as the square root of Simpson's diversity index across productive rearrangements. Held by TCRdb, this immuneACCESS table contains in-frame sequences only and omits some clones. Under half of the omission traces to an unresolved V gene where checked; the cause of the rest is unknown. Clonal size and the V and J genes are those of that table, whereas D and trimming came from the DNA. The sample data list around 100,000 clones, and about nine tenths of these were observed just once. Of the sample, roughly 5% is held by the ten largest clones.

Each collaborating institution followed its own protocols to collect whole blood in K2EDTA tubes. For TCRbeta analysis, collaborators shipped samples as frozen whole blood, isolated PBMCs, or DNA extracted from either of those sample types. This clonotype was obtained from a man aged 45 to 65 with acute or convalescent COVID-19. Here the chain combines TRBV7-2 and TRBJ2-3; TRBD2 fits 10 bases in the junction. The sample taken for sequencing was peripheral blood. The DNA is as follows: TGTGCCAGCAGCCCACTAGCGGGAATCACAGATACGCAGTATTTT. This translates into CASSPLAGITDTQYF.